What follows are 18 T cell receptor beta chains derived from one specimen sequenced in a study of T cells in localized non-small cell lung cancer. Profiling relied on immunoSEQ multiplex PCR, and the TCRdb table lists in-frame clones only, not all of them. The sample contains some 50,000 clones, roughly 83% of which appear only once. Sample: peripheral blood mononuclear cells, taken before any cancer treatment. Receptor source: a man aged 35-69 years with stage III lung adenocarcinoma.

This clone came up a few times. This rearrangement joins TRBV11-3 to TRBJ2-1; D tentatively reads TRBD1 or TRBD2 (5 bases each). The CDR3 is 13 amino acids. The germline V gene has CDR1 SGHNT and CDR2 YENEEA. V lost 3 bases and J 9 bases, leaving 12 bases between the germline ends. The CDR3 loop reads CASSFEQAGEQFF. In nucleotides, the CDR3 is TGTGCCAGCAGCTTTGAACAGGCGGGTGAGCAGTTCTTC.

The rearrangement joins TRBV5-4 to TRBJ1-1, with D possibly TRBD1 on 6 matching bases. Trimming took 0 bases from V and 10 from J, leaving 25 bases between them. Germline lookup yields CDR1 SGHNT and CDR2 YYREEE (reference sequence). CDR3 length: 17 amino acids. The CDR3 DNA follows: TGTGCCAGCAGCTTGGCTTCGGGCAACGTTAGAGGGGGTACAGCTTTCTTT. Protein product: CASSLASGNVRGGTAFF.

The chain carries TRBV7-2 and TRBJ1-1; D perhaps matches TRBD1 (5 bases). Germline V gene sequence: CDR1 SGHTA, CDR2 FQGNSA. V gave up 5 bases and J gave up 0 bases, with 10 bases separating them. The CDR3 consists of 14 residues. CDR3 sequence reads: CASSLPGVNTEAFF. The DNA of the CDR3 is TGTGCCAGCAGCCTCCCGGGGGTGAACACTGAAGCTTTCTTT.

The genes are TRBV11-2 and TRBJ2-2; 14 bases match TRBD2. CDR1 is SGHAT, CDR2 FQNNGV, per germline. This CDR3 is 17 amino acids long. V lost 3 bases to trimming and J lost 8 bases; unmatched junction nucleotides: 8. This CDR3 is CASSLAGTSGRGGELFF. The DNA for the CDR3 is TGTGCCAGCAGCTTGGCCGGGACTAGCGGGAGAGGTGGGGAGCTGTTTTTT.

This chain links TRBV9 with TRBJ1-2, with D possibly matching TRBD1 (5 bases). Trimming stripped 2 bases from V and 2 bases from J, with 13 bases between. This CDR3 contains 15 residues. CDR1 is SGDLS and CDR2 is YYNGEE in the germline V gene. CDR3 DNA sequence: TGTGCCAGCAGCGTCGACCCGACAGAGAACTATGGCTACACCTTC. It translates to CASSVDPTENYGYTF.

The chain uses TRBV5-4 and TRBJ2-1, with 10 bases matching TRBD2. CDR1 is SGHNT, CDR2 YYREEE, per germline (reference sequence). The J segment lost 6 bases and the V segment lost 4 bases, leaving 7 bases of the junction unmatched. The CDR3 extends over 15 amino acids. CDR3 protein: CASSHSGGAANEQFF. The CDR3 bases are TGTGCCAGCAGCCACAGCGGGGGGGCAGCCAATGAGCAGTTCTTC.

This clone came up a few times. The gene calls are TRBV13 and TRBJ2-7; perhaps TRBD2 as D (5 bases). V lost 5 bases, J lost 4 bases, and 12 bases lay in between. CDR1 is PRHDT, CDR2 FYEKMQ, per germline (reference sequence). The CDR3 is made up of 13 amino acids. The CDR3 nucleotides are TGTGCCAGCAGCCACACTAGTGGGTACGAGCAGTACTTC. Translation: CASSHTSGYEQYF.

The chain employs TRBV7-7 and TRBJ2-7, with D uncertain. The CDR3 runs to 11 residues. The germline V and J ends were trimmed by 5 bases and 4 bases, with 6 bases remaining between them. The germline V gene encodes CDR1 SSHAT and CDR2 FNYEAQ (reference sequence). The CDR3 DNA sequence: TGTGCCAGCAGCCCCAATTACGAGCAGTACTTC. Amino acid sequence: CASSPNYEQYF.

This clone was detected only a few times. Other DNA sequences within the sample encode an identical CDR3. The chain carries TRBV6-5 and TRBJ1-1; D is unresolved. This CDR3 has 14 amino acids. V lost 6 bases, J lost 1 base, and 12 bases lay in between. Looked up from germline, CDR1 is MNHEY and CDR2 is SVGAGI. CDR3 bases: TGTGCCAGCAGCTCCCGGACGGGGAACACTGAAGCTTTCTTT. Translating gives CASSSRTGNTEAFF.

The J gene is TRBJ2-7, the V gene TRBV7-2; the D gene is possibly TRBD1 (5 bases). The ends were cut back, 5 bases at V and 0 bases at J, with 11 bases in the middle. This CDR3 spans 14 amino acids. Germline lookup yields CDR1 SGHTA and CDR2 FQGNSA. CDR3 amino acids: CASSAWGGSYEQYF. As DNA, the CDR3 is TGTGCCAGCAGCGCCTGGGGCGGCTCCTACGAGCAGTACTTC.

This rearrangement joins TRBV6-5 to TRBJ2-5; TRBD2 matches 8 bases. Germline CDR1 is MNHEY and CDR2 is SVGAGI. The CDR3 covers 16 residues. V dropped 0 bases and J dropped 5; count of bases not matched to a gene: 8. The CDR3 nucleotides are TGTGCCAGCAGTTACTCCGGGGGGGCCCTTAGGGAGACCCAGTACTTC. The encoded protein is CASSYSGGALRETQYF.

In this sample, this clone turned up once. CDR3 sequence (DNA): TGTGCCAGCTCCGCCGGGCTGCAAGAGACCCAGTACTTC. Its protein is CASSAGLQETQYF. The V call is TRBV18, the J call TRBJ2-5; D unclear. Deletions cut 6 bases from V and 2 bases from J, with 10 bases between. Germline CDR1 and CDR2: KGHSH and LQKENI. This CDR3 spans 13 amino acids.

The CDR3 region has the DNA TGCGCCAGCAGCCTCCAAGGGGACACTGAAGCTTTCTTT. Translated: CASSLQGDTEAFF. The chain is built from TRBV5-1 and TRBJ1-1; D is possibly TRBD1 (5 bases). The V and J ends lost 4 bases and 3 bases respectively, with 10 bases between them. Per the germline V gene, CDR1 is SGHRS and CDR2 is YFSETQ. This CDR3 spans 13 amino acids.

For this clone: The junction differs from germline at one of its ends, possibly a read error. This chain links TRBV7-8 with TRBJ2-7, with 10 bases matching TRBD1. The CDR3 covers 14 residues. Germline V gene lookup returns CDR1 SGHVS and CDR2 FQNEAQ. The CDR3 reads CASSLGGQGDCRDF. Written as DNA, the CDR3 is TGTGCCAGCAGCTTAGGCGGACAGGGGGACTGTAGGGACTTC.

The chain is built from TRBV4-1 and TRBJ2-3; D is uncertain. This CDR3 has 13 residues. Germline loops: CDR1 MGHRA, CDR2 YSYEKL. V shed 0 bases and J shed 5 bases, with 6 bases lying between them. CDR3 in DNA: TGCGCCAGCAGCCAAGATGGCGGAGATACGCAGTATTTT. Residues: CASSQDGGDTQYF.

CDR3 nucleotides: TGTGCCAGTACTACCACAGGGAACGGCTACACCTTC. Its protein product is CASTTTGNGYTF. This chain connects TRBV2 to TRBJ1-2; D might be TRBD1 (6 bases). CDR1 is SNHLY, CDR2 FYNNEI, per germline. This CDR3 has 12 amino acids. The ends were cut back, 9 bases at V and 8 bases at J, with 16 bases in the middle.

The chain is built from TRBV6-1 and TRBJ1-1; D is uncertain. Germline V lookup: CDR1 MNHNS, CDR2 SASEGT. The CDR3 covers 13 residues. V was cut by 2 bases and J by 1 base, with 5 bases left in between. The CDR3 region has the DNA TGTGCCAGCAGTGAACCGGGGAACACTGAAGCTTTCTTT. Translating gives CASSEPGNTEAFF.

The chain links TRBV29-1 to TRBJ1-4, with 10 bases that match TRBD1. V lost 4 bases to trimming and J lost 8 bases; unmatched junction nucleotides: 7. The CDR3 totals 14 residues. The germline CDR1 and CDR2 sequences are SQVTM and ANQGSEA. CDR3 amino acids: CSVVGTGAGEKLFF. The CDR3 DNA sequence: TGCAGCGTTGTCGGGACAGGGGCGGGAGAAAAACTGTTTTTT. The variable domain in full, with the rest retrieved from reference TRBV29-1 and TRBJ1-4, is SAVISQKPSRDICQRGTSLTIQCQVDSQVTMMFWYRQQPGQSLTLIATANQGSEATYESGFVIDKFPISRPNLTFSTLTVSNMSPEDSSIYLCSVVGTGAGEKLFFGSGTQLSVL.